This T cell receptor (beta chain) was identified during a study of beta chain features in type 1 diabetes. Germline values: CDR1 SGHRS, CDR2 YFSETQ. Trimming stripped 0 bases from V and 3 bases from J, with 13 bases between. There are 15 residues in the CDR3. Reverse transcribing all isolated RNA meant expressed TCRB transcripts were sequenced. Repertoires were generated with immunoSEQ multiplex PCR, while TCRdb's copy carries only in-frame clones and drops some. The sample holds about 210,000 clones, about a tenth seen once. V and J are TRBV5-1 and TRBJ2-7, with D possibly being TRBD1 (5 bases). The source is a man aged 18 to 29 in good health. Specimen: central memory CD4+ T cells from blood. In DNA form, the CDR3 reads TGCGCCAGCAGCTTGGATGGCCCACAGGTCTACGAGCAGTACTTC. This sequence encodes CASSLDGPQVYEQYF.